This passage covers 15 T cell receptor beta chains from one sample sequenced in a study of spatial heterogeneity in lung cancer. These receptors are not linked to any known antigen. TCRdb fed the 5' RACE reads into MiXCR, producing one record per CDR3 protein. The sample includes 100,000 or so distinct CDR3 sequences, 3.5% to 5% of them seen just once. Study-wide results and caveats: The study found that expanded intratumoral alpha and beta TCR counts tracked tumor mutation counts.

Noted time point: sample taken at primary tumor resection. Sequencing was performed on lung tumor tissue, taken at surgery. The receptors were gathered from a male donor with early-stage non-small cell lung cancer.

Ten or more counts support this clonotype. The J gene is TRBJ2-3, the V gene TRBV5-1; 7 nucleotides match TRBD2. Unmatched junction bases numbered 7, after V lost 0 bases and J lost 0 bases. The germline CDR1 and CDR2 sequences are SGHRS and YFSETQ. The CDR3 consists of 17 residues. The CDR3, as DNA: TGCGCCAGCAGCTTGGAGCGGGAAGGAGGTAGCACAGATACGCAGTATTTT. As protein: CASSLEREGGSTDTQYF.

This clonotype was found a few times. V is TRBV20-1 and J is TRBJ2-3, with TRBD2 matching over 11 bases. The CDR3 has 16 residues. The V segment lost 5 bases and the J segment 6 bases; nucleotides outside the gene matches: 13. Germline V CDR1 and CDR2: DFQATT, SNEGSKA (reference sequence). CDR3 bases: TGCAGTGCTGGGGCATCTAGCGGGAGGCCCCGGGATACGCAGTATTTT. This translates into CSAGASSGRPRDTQYF.

Many counts were recorded for this clonotype. The CDR3 sequence is CASKGRGPDTQYF. The CDR3 DNA reads as TGTGCCAGCAAAGGACGGGGCCCAGATACGCAGTATTTT. The V and J genes are TRBV6-2 or TRBV6-3 and TRBJ2-3; D is perhaps TRBD1 or TRBD2 (5 bases each). Germline CDR1 reads MNHEY; CDR2 reads SVGEGT. The CDR3 sequence is 13 residues long. V was pared by 7 bases and J by 4 bases, with 12 bases between.

The chain combines TRBV2 with TRBJ2-7; D possibly matches TRBD1 or TRBD2 (6 bases each). The CDR3 length is 12 residues. V was pared by 8 bases and J by 5 bases, with 13 bases between. Germline CDR1 and CDR2: SNHLY and FYNNEI. CDR3 sequence reads: CASLVGGDEQYF. CDR3 bases: TGTGCCAGCCTAGTGGGGGGCGACGAGCAGTACTTC. Variable domain in full (rest from reference TRBV2 and TRBJ2-7): EPEVTQTPSHQVTQMGQEVILRCVPISNHLYFYWYRQILGQKVEFLVSFYNNEISEKSEIFDDQFSVERPDGSNFTLKIRSTKLEDSAMYFCASLVGGDEQYFGPGTRLTVT.

This clonotype was recorded at least ten times. The chain has TRBV29-1 and TRBJ2-3; the match to TRBD2 covers 7 bases. From germline, CDR1 is SQVTM and CDR2 ANQGSEA. This CDR3 has 15 amino acids. J lost 1 base, V lost 3 bases, and 7 bases had no gene match. The CDR3 sequence: CSVDAASGRTDTQYF. As DNA, the CDR3 is TGCAGCGTTGACGCGGCTAGCGGTCGCACAGATACGCAGTATTTT.

This clonotype occurred many times. The V gene is TRBV28, the J gene TRBJ2-1; TRBD1 or TRBD2 may be the D gene (5 bases each). This CDR3 is built from 13 residues. CDR1 and CDR2 from the germline V gene are MDHEN and SYDVKM. The V gene lost 7 bases and the J gene lost 4 bases, with 11 bases spanning the gap. The CDR3 DNA is TGTGCCAGCATTGGGGGAGCATACAATGAGCAGTTCTTC. Translation gives CASIGGAYNEQFF.

At least ten counts were recorded for this clonotype. The rearrangement links TRBV27 to TRBJ2-7; 7 nucleotides line up with TRBD1. This CDR3 has 15 residues. Trimming took 2 bases from V and 3 from J; bases not matched to a gene: 7. Germline values: CDR1 MNHEY, CDR2 SMNVEV (reference sequence). CDR3 DNA sequence: TGTGCCAGCAGTTTAAAGGATGACAGGGTCTACGAGCAGTACTTC. The encoded protein is CASSLKDDRVYEQYF.

The sample holds many counts of this clonotype. The chain uses TRBV29-1 and TRBJ2-1, with 9 positions matching TRBD2. The germline V gene has CDR1 SQVTM and CDR2 ANQGSEA. Trimming cost V 6 bases and J 6 bases; bases outside gene matches: 15. CDR3 length: 16 residues. The CDR3 DNA reads TGCAGCGTCCCCTTTCCGGGACTAGCAACCTCCAATGAGCAGTTCTTC. It is translated as CSVPFPGLATSNEQFF.

This clonotype was observed many times. This chain uses TRBV29-1 with TRBJ1-2; D remains unclear. V was shortened by 4 bases and J by 6 bases, with 3 bases between the two germline ends. The germline V gene has CDR1 SQVTM and CDR2 ANQGSEA. There are 9 residues in the CDR3. As DNA, the CDR3 is TGCAGCGTTGCTCATGGCTACACCTTC. Its translation: CSVAHGYTF.

This clonotype showed up many times. J is TRBJ1-1 and V is TRBV5-1; TRBD1 might be the D (5 bases). The CDR3 spans 18 residues. The V gene lost 5 bases and the J gene lost 0 bases, with 23 bases spanning the gap. Germline CDR1 reads SGHRS; CDR2 reads YFSETQ. CDR3 nucleotides: TGCGCCAGCAGTGCGCTGGGGACCCGTGCTAGTGTGAACACTGAAGCTTTCTTT. It codes for CASSALGTRASVNTEAFF. Full variable domain (rest looked up from reference TRBV5-1 and TRBJ1-1): KAGVTQTPRYLIKTRGQQVTLSCSPISGHRSVSWYQQTPGQGLQFLFEYFSETQRNKGNFPGRFSGRQFSNSRSEMNVSTLELGDSALYLCASSALGTRASVNTEAFFGQGTRLTVV.

Many counts were recorded for this clonotype. The V and J genes are TRBV6-5 and TRBJ1-1; TRBD1 agrees at 7 bases. CDR3 length: 13 residues. V gave up 6 bases and J gave up 5 bases; unmatched junction bases: 6. CDR1 is MNHEY, CDR2 SVGAGI, per germline. CDR3 region: CASRPGGSTEAFF. CDR3 in DNA: TGTGCCAGCAGGCCAGGGGGATCGACTGAAGCTTTCTTT.

This clonotype was seen at least ten times. The chain couples TRBV6-2 or TRBV6-3 to TRBJ2-7, with D unresolved. The CDR3 is made up of 12 amino acids. CDR1 and CDR2 from the germline V gene are MNHEY and SVGEGT. V was shortened by 3 bases and J by 5 bases, with 8 bases between the two germline ends. The CDR3 here is CASSYPPHEQYF. CDR3 coding DNA: TGTGCCAGCAGTTATCCCCCCCACGAGCAGTACTTC.

This clonotype was seen at least ten times. The chain couples TRBV20-1 to TRBJ2-1, with D possibly being TRBD1 (5 bases). CDR1 and CDR2 from the germline V gene are DFQATT and SNEGSKA (reference sequence). Trimming removed 3 bases at V and 10 bases at J, with 10 bases between. The CDR3 is 11 residues long. The CDR3 DNA reads as TGCAGTGCTAGTCTGGACACAGAGCAGTTCTTC. Translated, it gives CSASLDTEQFF.

The V call is TRBV28, the J call TRBJ2-7; the match to TRBD2 covers 9 bases. Germline V gene sequence: CDR1 MDHEN, CDR2 SYDVKM. The CDR3 has 15 residues. J was trimmed by 1 base and V by 4 bases; bases with no gene match: 5. The CDR3 is CASSSPSGTSYEQYF. The CDR3 DNA reads as TGTGCCAGCAGTTCCCCTAGCGGGACTTCCTACGAGCAGTACTTC.

This clonotype appeared many times. This chain joins TRBV4-1 and TRBJ2-7; perhaps TRBD1 as D (5 bases). Per the germline V gene, CDR1 is MGHRA and CDR2 is YSYEKL. Trimming removed 0 bases from V and 2 bases from J, with 11 bases in between. The CDR3 runs 15 residues. The CDR3 coding sequence is TGCGCCAGCAGCCAAGATCCAGGGTTCCCCTACGAGCAGTACTTC. It specifies CASSQDPGFPYEQYF.